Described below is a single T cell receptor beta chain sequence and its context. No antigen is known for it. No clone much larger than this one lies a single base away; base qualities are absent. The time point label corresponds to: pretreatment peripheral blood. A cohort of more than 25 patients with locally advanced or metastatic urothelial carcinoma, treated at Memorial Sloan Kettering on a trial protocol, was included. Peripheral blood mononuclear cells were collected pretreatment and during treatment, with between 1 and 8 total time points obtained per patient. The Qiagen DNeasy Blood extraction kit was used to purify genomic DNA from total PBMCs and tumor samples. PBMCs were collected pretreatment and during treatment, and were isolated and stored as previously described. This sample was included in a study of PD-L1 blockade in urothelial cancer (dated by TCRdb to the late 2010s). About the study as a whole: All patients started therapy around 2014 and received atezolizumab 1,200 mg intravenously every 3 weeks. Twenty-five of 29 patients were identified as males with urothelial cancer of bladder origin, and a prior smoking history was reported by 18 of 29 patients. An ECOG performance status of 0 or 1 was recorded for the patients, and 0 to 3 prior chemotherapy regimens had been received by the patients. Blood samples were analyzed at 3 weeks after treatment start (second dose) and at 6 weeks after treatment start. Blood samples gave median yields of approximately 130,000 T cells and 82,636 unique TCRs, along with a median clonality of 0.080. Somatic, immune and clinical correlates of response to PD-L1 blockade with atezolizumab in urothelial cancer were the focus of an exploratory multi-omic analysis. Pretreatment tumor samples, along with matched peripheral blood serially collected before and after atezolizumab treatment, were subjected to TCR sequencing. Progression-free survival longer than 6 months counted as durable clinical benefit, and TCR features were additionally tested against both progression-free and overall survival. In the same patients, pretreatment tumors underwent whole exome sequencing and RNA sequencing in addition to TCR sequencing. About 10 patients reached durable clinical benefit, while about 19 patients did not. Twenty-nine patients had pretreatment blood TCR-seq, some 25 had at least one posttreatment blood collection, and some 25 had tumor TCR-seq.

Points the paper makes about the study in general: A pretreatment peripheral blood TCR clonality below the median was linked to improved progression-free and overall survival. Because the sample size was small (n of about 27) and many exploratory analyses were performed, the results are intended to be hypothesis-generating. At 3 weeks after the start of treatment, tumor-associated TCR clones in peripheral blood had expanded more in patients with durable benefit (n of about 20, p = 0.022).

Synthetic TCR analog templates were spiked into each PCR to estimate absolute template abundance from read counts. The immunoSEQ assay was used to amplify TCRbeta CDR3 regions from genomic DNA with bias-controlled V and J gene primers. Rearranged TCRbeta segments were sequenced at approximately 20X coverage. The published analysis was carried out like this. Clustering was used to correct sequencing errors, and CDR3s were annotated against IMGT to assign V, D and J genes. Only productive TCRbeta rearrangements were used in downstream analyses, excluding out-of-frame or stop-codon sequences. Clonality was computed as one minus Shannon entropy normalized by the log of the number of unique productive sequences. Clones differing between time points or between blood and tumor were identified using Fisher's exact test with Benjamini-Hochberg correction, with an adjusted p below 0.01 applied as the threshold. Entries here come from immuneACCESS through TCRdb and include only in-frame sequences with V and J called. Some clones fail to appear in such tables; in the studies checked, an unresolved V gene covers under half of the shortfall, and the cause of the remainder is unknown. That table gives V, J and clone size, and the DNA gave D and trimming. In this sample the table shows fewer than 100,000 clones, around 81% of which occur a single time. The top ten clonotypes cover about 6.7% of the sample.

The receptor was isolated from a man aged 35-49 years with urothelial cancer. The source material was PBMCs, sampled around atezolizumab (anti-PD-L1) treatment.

This receptor carries the CDR3 CAWSGGIFSGNTIYF. DNA sequence: TGTGCCTGGAGCGGAGGAATCTTCTCTGGAAACACCATATATTTT. The rearranged chain carries TRBV30 and TRBJ1-3, with no D gene named confidently. There are 15 amino acids in the CDR3, from cysteine to phenylalanine inclusive. The kept DNA is CDR3 alone, 45 bases in frame from the first base. The germline V gene (reference sequence) yields GTSNPN for CDR1 and SVGIG for CDR2. V gives up 3 bases and J gives up 0 bases, and the segment between their germline ends measures 12 bases. The CDR3 plus the reference TRBV30 and TRBJ1-3 genes for the other parts give the full variable domain: SQTIHQWPATLVQPVGSPLSLECTVEGTSNPNLYWYRQAAGRGLQLLFYSVGIGQISSEVPQNLSASRPQDRQFILSSKKLLLSDSGFYLCAWSGGIFSGNTIYFGEGSWLTVV.